This TCR beta chain was retrieved from a study of blood T cell repertoires in COVID-19. Background on the study: Both acute and convalescent COVID-19 samples were obtained from the United States, Italy and Spain.

The method was immunoSEQ multiplex PCR; TCRdb's version includes in-frame clones alone and lacks a portion of them. The sample has roughly 100,000 clones; 75% to 90% are singletons. This sequence originates from a human donor in a cohort sampled during active COVID-19. Specimen: peripheral blood.

DNA of the CDR3: TGTGCCAGCAGCCGCGGGACCTCCTACAATGAGCAGTTCTTC. This translates into CASSRGTSYNEQFF. The chain has TRBV7-9 and TRBJ2-1, with a tentative D call TRBD2 (6 bases). The CDR3 extends over 14 amino acids. Between the trimmed V and J ends, which lost 5 bases and 0 bases, there was a span of 8 bases. Germline V gene sequence: CDR1 SEHNR, CDR2 FQNEAQ (reference sequence).